This T cell receptor beta chain derives from a study of beta chain features in type 1 diabetes. Study-level points and caveats: Shorter TCRB CDR3s, moderately but significantly so, marked every one of the four CD4+ subsets in Type 1 diabetes patients. Lower insertion and higher deletion counts appeared at VDJ junctions in type 1 diabetes patients. It was among patients, rather than healthy donors, that naive, central memory and Treg TCRB repertoires appeared more similar.

Expressed TCRB transcripts were sequenced because the entire RNA isolate underwent reverse transcription. The protocol was immunoSEQ multiplex PCR, while the TCRdb copy is restricted to in-frame clones and leaves out a portion. The table lists 300,000 to 400,000 clones, roughly 9% of them singletons. Sorting with CD45RO/CCR7/CD25/CD127/CD95/CD27 yielded naive, central memory, regulatory and stem-like memory CD4+ cells. Concerning this clone: Its target is unknown. The sample contains more than one DNA sequence encoding this CDR3.

The sample comprised central memory CD4+ T cells from blood. This sequence was found in a man aged 25 to 45 with type 1 diabetes.

CDR3 residues: CASSQVAGAGETQYF. DNA of the CDR3: TGTGCCAGCAGCCAAGTGGCAGGGGCGGGTGAGACCCAGTACTTC. The chain couples TRBV14 to TRBJ2-5, with D maybe TRBD1 (6 bases). Trimming removed 1 base from V and 5 bases from J, with 14 bases in between. The CDR3 extends over 15 amino acids. In germline, CDR1 is SGHDN, CDR2 FVKESK.